This record looks at one T cell receptor beta chain sequence and its context. Its antigen target is currently unknown. No base quality values were provided; no much bigger clone lies one nucleotide off. This sample is part of a study of blood T cell repertoires in COVID-19 (dated by TCRdb to between 2020 and 2021). As for the study more broadly: Collaborator samples came from the United States, Italy and Spain and covered acute and convalescent phases of COVID-19. The prospective study material was composed of cDNA or gDNA derived from T cells, B-cell-depleted T cells, or PBMCs. Deeply sampled blood TCRbeta repertoires from subjects exposed to, actively infected with, or recovered from COVID-19 were included in the dataset. A freely available public database, intended as a resource for researchers studying the immune response to SARS-CoV-2, is where the repertoires were released. Samples were obtained from the ongoing ImmuneRACE study (first 160 participants) and from 1,254 subjects provided by 6 global collaborators. The sample metadata nearly always contained a de-identified subject ID, COVID-19 status, age in years and sex. Where HLA class I and class II types were available, the types were taken from metadata supplied by the sample provider, not from assay-based typing. The research as a whole found: The quantity of clinical and demographic metadata differed by source and by participant and was supplied without curation.

The CDR3 runs 11 residues from the cysteine to the phenylalanine. The read is trimmed to its CDR3 DNA, 33 bases read in frame from base 1. The germline V gene provides CDR1 MNHEY and CDR2 SVGAGI. V lost 10 bases and J lost 1 base; the stretch between them is 7 bases long. The collaborating institutions used their own protocols to collect whole blood in K2EDTA tubes. For TCRbeta analysis, collaborators shipped samples as frozen whole blood, isolated PBMCs, or DNA extracted from either of those sample types. TCRbeta CDR3 regions were amplified from genomic DNA by means of the immunoSEQ Assay, a bias-controlled multiplex PCR. Concerning the study's data processing: The number of nucleated cells in each sample was estimated by amplification of reference gene primers within the assay. To quantify the absolute abundance of each unique TCRbeta CDR3 rearrangement, sequence reads were collapsed and filtered. For each sample, productive Simpson clonality was calculated as the square root of Simpson's diversity index over productive rearrangements. TCRdb mirrors the immuneACCESS table, restricted to in-frame sequences. Some clones are absent from its copies; in checked studies, under half trace to an unresolved V gene, and the reason for the others is unknown. V and J calls and clone size are given by that table; D and trimming were obtained from the DNA. Counted in this sample were 250,000 to 300,000 clones; about 89% of them appeared once. The ten top clones hold 4.6% of the sample.

The sequence was collected from a man aged 35 to 55 with acute or convalescent COVID-19. Sequencing was done on a sample of peripheral blood. The V gene is TRBV6-5 and the J gene is TRBJ1-2, with the D gene call left open. The sequence in DNA is TGTGCCACTGCGATTAACTATGGCTACACCTTC. Its coded protein is CATAINYGYTF.